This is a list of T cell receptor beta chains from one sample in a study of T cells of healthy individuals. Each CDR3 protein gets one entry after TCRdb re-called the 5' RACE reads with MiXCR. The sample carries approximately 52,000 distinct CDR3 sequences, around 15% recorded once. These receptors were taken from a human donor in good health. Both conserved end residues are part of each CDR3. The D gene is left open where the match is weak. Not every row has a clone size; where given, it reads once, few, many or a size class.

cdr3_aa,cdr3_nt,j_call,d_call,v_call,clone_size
CASSSKRADTQYF,TGTGCCAGCAGCTCCAAGCGGGCAGATACGCAGTATTTT,TRBJ2-3,-,TRBV7-9,many
CASSPLGGTDTQYF,TGTGCCAGCAGTCCGTTGGGGGGCACAGATACGCAGTATTTT,TRBJ2-3,-,TRBV12-3/TRBV12-4,-
CASSARGEGYTF,TGTGCCAGCAGTGCTAGGGGGGAAGGCTACACCTTC,TRBJ1-2,-,TRBV2,-
CASSQGYEQYF,TGTGCCAGCAGTCAGGGCTACGAGCAGTACTTC,TRBJ2-7,-,TRBV25-1,many
CASSGTIGETQYF,TGTGCCAGCAGTGGGACTATTGGAGAGACCCAGTACTTC,TRBJ2-5,-,TRBV6-1,-
CASSPVAGGPYNEQFF,TGTGCCAGCAGCCCAGTAGCGGGGGGGCCTTACAATGAGCAGTTCTTC,TRBJ2-1,TRBD2,TRBV2,-
CAGSLSGTGGLEAFF,TGCGCCGGCAGCTTGTCCGGGACAGGGGGACTTGAAGCTTTCTTT,TRBJ1-1,TRBD1,TRBV5-1,-
CASSLQKVDSSEQYF,TGTGCCAGCAGCCTACAAAAAGTGGACTCGTCCGAGCAGTACTTC,TRBJ2-7,-,TRBV3-2,few
CASTRGHQPQHF,TGTGCCAGCACCAGGGGGCATCAGCCCCAGCATTTT,TRBJ1-5,-,TRBV21-1,many
CAKKGVFGGNTIYF,TGTGCCAAAAAAGGAGTCTTTGGTGGAAACACCATATATTTT,TRBJ1-3,-,TRBV24-1,few
CALVGEGGGETQYF,TGTGCCCTTGTCGGTGAGGGAGGAGGAGAGACCCAGTACTTC,TRBJ2-5,-,TRBV7-7,many
CASSFSQGAYEQYF,TGTGCCAGCAGCTTTTCACAAGGCGCCTACGAGCAGTACTTC,TRBJ2-7,-,TRBV5-5,many
CASSAPGSTLYEQYF,TGTGCCAGCAGCGCTCCTGGGTCTACCCTGTACGAGCAGTACTTC,TRBJ2-7,-,TRBV7-9,few
CASSIGTGQPRTEAFF,TGTGCCAGTAGTATAGGCACGGGACAGCCAAGGACTGAAGCTTTCTTT,TRBJ1-1,TRBD1,TRBV19,many
CASSLDGTESAEQFF,TGTGCCAGCAGCTTAGATGGGACCGAAAGTGCTGAGCAGTTCTTC,TRBJ2-1,-,TRBV7-2,many
CSARASGAYEKLFF,TGCAGTGCTAGAGCTTCGGGGGCATATGAAAAACTGTTTTTT,TRBJ1-4,-,TRBV20-1,-
CASSFHGQASSYEQYF,TGTGCCAGCAGCTTCCATGGACAGGCGAGCTCCTACGAGCAGTACTTC,TRBJ2-7,TRBD1,TRBV7-2,few
CSAREGPRGYTF,TGCAGTGCTAGAGAAGGACCCAGGGGCTACACCTTC,TRBJ1-2,-,TRBV20-1,few